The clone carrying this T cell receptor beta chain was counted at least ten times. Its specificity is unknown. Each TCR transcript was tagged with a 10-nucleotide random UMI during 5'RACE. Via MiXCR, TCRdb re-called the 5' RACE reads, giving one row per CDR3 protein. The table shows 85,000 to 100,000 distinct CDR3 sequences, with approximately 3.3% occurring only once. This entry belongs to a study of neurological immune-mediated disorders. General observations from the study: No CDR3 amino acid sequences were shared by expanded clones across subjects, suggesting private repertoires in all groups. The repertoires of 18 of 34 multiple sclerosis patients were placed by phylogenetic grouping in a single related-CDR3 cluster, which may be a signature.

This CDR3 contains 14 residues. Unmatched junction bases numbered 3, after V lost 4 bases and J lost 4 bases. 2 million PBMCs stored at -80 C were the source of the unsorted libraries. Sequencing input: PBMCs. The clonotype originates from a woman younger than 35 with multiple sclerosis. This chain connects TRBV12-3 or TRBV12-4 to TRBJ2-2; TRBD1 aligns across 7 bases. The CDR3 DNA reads TGTGCCAGCAGTTCGGGACAGCTCACCGGGGAGCTGTTTTTT. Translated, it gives CASSSGQLTGELFF.